This record looks at one T cell receptor (beta chain) sequence and its context. Its antigen is not known. CD4+ naive, central memory, regulatory and stem cell-like memory subsets were isolated by sorting on CD45RO/CCR7/CD25/CD127/CD95/CD27. This sample is drawn from a study of beta chain features in type 1 diabetes. Study overall: Age, gender and cell yields were similar between patients and healthy donors. Sorted cells examined across all samples numbered around 100 million. General study points: Sampled from patients, naive, central memory and Treg TCRB repertoires appeared more similar than those sampled from healthy donors. For Type 1 diabetes patients, all four CD4+ subsets carried TCRB CDR3s that were moderately but significantly shorter.

As every portion of the isolated RNA was reverse transcribed, the sequencing read expressed TCRB transcripts. Using immunoSEQ multiplex PCR, the repertoire was profiled, and TCRdb retains in-frame clones only, with some absent. The sample records roughly 160,000 clones, 7.8% being singletons. The CDR3 spans 16 residues. V shed 4 bases, J shed 2 bases, and the junction held 5 bases outside the gene matches. Germline V CDR1 and CDR2: LGHNA, YSLEER. This TCR was sampled from a woman in her forties with type 1 diabetes. The chain couples TRBV4-3 to TRBJ2-1; 10 bases are a match to TRBD1. The specimen sequenced was central memory CD4+ T cells from blood. CDR3: CASSLGTGEPYNEQFF. CDR3 DNA sequence: TGCGCCAGCAGCCTAGGGACAGGGGAGCCCTACAATGAGCAGTTCTTC.